Below, 9 T cell receptor beta chains from the same sample are listed, as sequenced in a study of cytomegalovirus exposure and HLA in healthy donors. The PCR contained 60 Vbeta and 13 Jbeta primers. Sequenced by immunoSEQ multiplex PCR; TCRdb stores in-frame clones only, minus some. The top ten clones hold 3.6% of a sample with 100,000 to 150,000 clones, about four fifths of them seen once. Sequenced sample: PBMCs. These TCRs come from a man aged 35 to 55 in good health and CMV-seronegative.

The CDR3 DNA sequence: TGTGCCAGCAGCATGAGTTCTAGCGGGGGGGAAGAGACCCAGTACTTC. Translating gives CASSMSSSGGEETQYF. This chain links TRBV4-2 with TRBJ2-5, with 12 bases identical to TRBD2. V lost 5 bases, J lost 3 bases, and 7 bases stayed unmatched. The CDR3 contains 16 residues. The germline CDR1 and CDR2 sequences are LGHNA and YNFKEQ.

The gene calls are TRBV11-3 and TRBJ2-3, with 8 nucleotides matching TRBD2. With V trimmed by 3 bases and J by 2 bases, 7 bases remained unmatched. Germline loops: CDR1 SGHNT, CDR2 YENEEA. The CDR3 is 16 residues long. In DNA, the CDR3 is TGTGCCAGCAGCTTCGGCGGGGGGCAGATCACAGATACGCAGTATTTT. Translation: CASSFGGGQITDTQYF.

This clone was detected a few times. This chain joins TRBV6-5 and TRBJ1-1, with TRBD1 as a possible D gene (6 bases). The CDR3 has 14 residues. Germline CDR1 is MNHEY and CDR2 is SVGAGI. V dropped 6 bases and J dropped 4 bases, with 15 bases sitting between them. CDR3 sequence reads: CASRAGDGSTEAFF. In DNA form, the CDR3 reads TGTGCCAGCAGGGCAGGGGATGGGAGCACTGAAGCTTTCTTT.

The rearrangement links TRBV5-4 to TRBJ2-1; the D gene is possibly TRBD1 (5 bases). The CDR3 loop spans 13 amino acids. Germline loops: CDR1 SGHNT, CDR2 YYREEE (reference sequence). V lost 1 base and J lost 7, with 9 bases in between. DNA for the CDR3: TGTGCCAGCAGCTTGCAGGGATTTAATGAGCAGTTCTTC. Its protein is CASSLQGFNEQFF.

This clone showed up just a few times. The CDR3 loop reads CASSDDRGWHEQYF. The CDR3 DNA follows: TGTGCCAGCAGTGACGACAGGGGTTGGCACGAGCAGTACTTC. The chain carries TRBV2 and TRBJ2-7, with 8 positions matching TRBD1. Germline assignment: CDR1 SNHLY and CDR2 FYNNEI. There are 14 residues in the CDR3. The trim removed 3 bases at V and 5 bases at J, leaving 6 bases unmatched.

The rearrangement links TRBV6-5 to TRBJ1-1; the D gene is possibly TRBD1 (6 bases). CDR1 and CDR2 from the germline V gene are MNHEY and SVGAGI. Deletions cut 6 bases from V and 7 bases from J, with 12 bases between. This CDR3 has 12 amino acids. CDR3 region: CASSPGQLEAFF. CDR3 DNA: TGTGCCAGCAGCCCCGGACAGCTTGAAGCTTTCTTT.

The chain couples TRBV11-3 to TRBJ1-1; D call uncertain. V dropped 3 bases and J dropped 1 base, with 6 bases sitting between them. There are 13 residues in the CDR3. Germline loops: CDR1 SGHNT, CDR2 YENEEA. This CDR3 is CASSFSQNTEAFF. For the CDR3, the DNA is TGTGCCAGCAGCTTTTCACAGAACACTGAAGCTTTCTTT. Full variable domain (missing parts from reference TRBV11-3 and TRBJ1-1): EAGVVQSPRYKIIEKKQPVAFWCNPISGHNTLYWYLQNLGQGPELLIRYENEEAVDDSQLPKDRFSAERLKGVDSTLKIQPAELGDSAVYLCASSFSQNTEAFFGQGTRLTVV.

The J gene is TRBJ2-2, the V gene TRBV12-5; unclear D gene. This CDR3 comprises 13 residues. Germline V CDR1 and CDR2: LGHNT, FRNRAP. Trimming took 0 bases from V and 6 from J, leaving 5 bases between them. CDR3 region: CASGLVFAGELFF. In DNA, the CDR3 is TGTGCTAGTGGTTTGGTTTTCGCCGGGGAGCTGTTTTTT.

The chain combines TRBV7-9 with TRBJ2-1; D unresolved. The germline V gene has CDR1 SEHNR and CDR2 FQNEAQ (reference sequence). CDR3 length: 14 amino acids. The ends were cut back, 4 bases at V and 7 bases at J, with 14 bases in the middle. In DNA, the CDR3 is TGTGCCAGCAGCTCCAATACTCCGCCGAATGAGCAGTTCTTC. Protein product: CASSSNTPPNEQFF.